One and the same sample provided the 31 T cell receptor beta chains below, sequenced in a study of CD8+ T cells in alopecia areata. On the basis of CD4, CD8alpha, NKG2D, NKG2ACE and other markers, pooled cutaneous lymph node cells were sorted. RNA was extracted and reverse transcribed into cDNA as the sequencing template. The table came from immunoSEQ multiplex PCR; TCRdb's copy has only in-frame clones and leaves some out. The sample shows 270,000 or so clones, none of them appearing just once. Sequenced material: CD4+ T cells sorted from a lymph node. The receptors were gathered from a C3H/HeJ mouse with alopecia areata. The MHC haplotype of this mouse line is H2-k.

With regard to this clone: Any gene name here is a mouse gene name. Other nucleotide sequences in the sample specify the same CDR3. The CDR3 spells CTCSAGQGGQNTLYF. The sequenced part of the CDR3 DNA is TGCACCTGCAGTGCGGGACAGGGAGGGCAAAAC. V gene TRBV1 combines with J gene TRBJ2-4; 9 bases map to TRBD1. The DNA ends 4 residues before the CDR3 does, and the rest of the CDR3 is filled in from the germline J gene. The V gene's germline CDR1 is NSQYPW and CDR2 LRSPGD (reference sequence). V lost 3 bases, J lost 3 bases, and 4 bases stayed unmatched. The CDR3 covers 15 residues. The variable domain in full, completed from reference TRBV1 and TRBJ2-4, reads VTLLEQNPRWRLVPRGQAVNLRCILKNSQYPWMSWYQQDLQKQLQWLFTLRSPGDKEVKSLPGADYLATRVTDTELRLQVANMSQGRTLYCTCSAGQGGQNTLYFGAGTRLSVL.

A note on this clone: The genes are named according to mouse. The CDR3 extends 3 residues past the end of the read, so its final part is completed from the germline J gene. The chain couples TRBV5 to TRBJ1-6, with a weak D call TRBD1 (6 bases). TRBJ1-6 is flagged as an ORF with uncertain function. There are 15 residues in the CDR3. Germline-derived CDR1 and CDR2 are LGHNA and YNLKQL (reference sequence). Trimming removed 1 base at V and 5 bases at J, with 9 bases between. CDR3 region: CASSQGTVDNSPLYF. The DNA read from the CDR3 is TGTGCCAGCAGCCAAGGGACAGTGGATAATTCGCCC.

A word on this clone: The gene names given are mouse names. The CDR3 end falls 4 residues outside the read, so it is completed with the germline J gene. This chain links TRBV5 with TRBJ2-7, with 7 bases aligning to TRBD1. The V gene's germline CDR1 is LGHNA and CDR2 YNLKQL (reference sequence). The CDR3 extends over 14 amino acids. CDR3 loop: CASSQEGTEYEQYF. The sequenced part of the CDR3 DNA is TGTGCCAGCAGCCAAGAAGGGACAGAATAT.

Note on this clone: Mouse names are used for the genes. Read sequence stops 4 residues before the CDR3 end, and the germline J gene provides the missing end. V and J are TRBV13-1 and TRBJ2-2; 8 nucleotides line up with TRBD1. Germline trimming cut 4 bases from V and 1 base from J; bases unmatched to any gene: 6. Germline V lookup: CDR1 NSHNY, CDR2 SYGAGN. The CDR3 has 16 residues. The covered CDR3 bases are TGTGCCAGCAGTCTGGACAGGGAGGGAAACACCGGG. This encodes CASSLDREGNTG. The whole CDR3 protein is CASSLDREGNTGQLYF.

Worth noting for this clone: Here the gene names and germline are mouse. The CDR3 region is CASSPDWKDNYAEQFF. CDR3 bases read: TGTGCCAGCAGTCCGGACTGGAAAGATAACTATGCT. The gene calls are TRBV14 and TRBJ2-1; 7 positions agree with TRBD2. The DNA ends 4 residues before the CDR3 does, and the rest of the CDR3 is filled in from the germline J gene. Germline V gives CDR1 SGHDT, CDR2 FRDEAV. The CDR3 loop spans 16 amino acids. J lost 0 bases, V lost 4 bases, and 7 bases had no gene match.

Points on this clone: Germline and genes: mouse. CDR3 DNA (partial): TGTGCCAGCAGTGGGGACAGGGTCCGCTAT. This gives the protein CASSGDRVRY. The full CDR3 is CASSGDRVRYEQYF. The chain links TRBV13-1 to TRBJ2-7; 9 bases fit TRBD1. The read halts 4 residues ahead of the CDR3 end, with the missing end drawn from the germline J gene. The ends lost 3 bases at V and 3 bases at J; junction bases unmatched: 4. The CDR3 sequence is 14 residues long. The germline CDR1 and CDR2 sequences are NSHNY and SYGAGN.

About this clone itself: The gene names given are mouse names. The read terminates 4 residues before the CDR3 end, so the remaining end is supplied by the germline J gene. This chain links TRBV14 with TRBJ2-5, with 7 bases matching TRBD1. V shed 5 bases, J shed 2 bases, and the junction held 5 bases outside the gene matches. The CDR3 totals 14 residues. Germline V gene lookup returns CDR1 SGHDT and CDR2 FRDEAV. The CDR3 sequence is CASSLTGAQDTQYF. The CDR3 DNA, read in part, is TGTGCCAGCAGCCTAACAGGGGCCCAAGAC.

This clone was found many times. The genes and germline here are from mouse. The sequenced fragment ends 3 residues before the CDR3 boundary, so the rest is inferred from the germline J gene. The chain has TRBV17 and TRBJ1-6, with D maybe TRBD1 (6 bases). TRBJ1-6 is an open reading frame, and its role is uncertain. The CDR3 totals 14 residues. Germline loops: CDR1 MNHDT, CDR2 YYDKIL. Trimming stripped 5 bases from V and 7 bases from J, with 12 bases between. CDR3 amino acids: CASSPAGTNSPLYF. CDR3 DNA, as far as it was read: TGTGCTAGCAGTCCCGCCGGGACAAATTCGCCC.

For this clone: Gene names denote mouse genes. Read data end 4 residues before the CDR3 end; the end is taken from the germline J gene. Other DNA sequences from this sample encode an identical CDR3 as well. The chain carries TRBV31 and TRBJ2-2, with D perhaps matching TRBD1 (6 bases). The CDR3 has 14 residues. With 2 bases removed from V and 0 bases from J, the gap between germline ends came to 7 bases. CDR1 is GKSSPN and CDR2 is SITVG in the germline V gene. The CDR3 loop reads CAWSTGTNTGQLYF. The DNA read from the CDR3 is TGTGCCTGGAGTACAGGGACAAACACCGGG.

This clone showed up just a few times. The germline and genes are mouse ones. The CDR3 loop is CASGDAQGANTGQLYF. The sequenced CDR3 bases are TGTGCCAGCGGTGATGCGCAGGGGGCGAACACCGGG. V and J are TRBV13-2 and TRBJ2-2, with 8 positions matching TRBD1. With the read ending 4 residues before the CDR3 end, the germline J gene is used to fill in that end. CDR3 length: 16 residues. From germline, CDR1 is NNHNN and CDR2 SYGAGS (reference sequence). With V trimmed by 0 bases and J by 2 bases, 3 bases remained unmatched.

Worth noting for this clone: Mouse gene names apply. The read halts 4 residues ahead of the CDR3 end, with the missing end drawn from the germline J gene. This rearrangement joins TRBV17 to TRBJ2-7, with D possibly matching TRBD1 (6 bases). The CDR3 is 13 amino acids. The V gene's germline CDR1 is MNHDT and CDR2 YYDKIL. V gave up 1 base and J gave up 3 bases, with 7 bases separating them. The CDR3 DNA, read in part, is TGTGCTAGCAGTAGAGGACAGGACTAT. The encoded protein is CASSRGQDY. The whole CDR3 protein reads CASSRGQDYEQYF.

The table lists this clone with a few counts. These gene names are mouse names. The read terminates 4 residues ahead of where the CDR3 ends, so the germline J gene completes it. Other DNA variants within this sample encode the same CDR3. V is TRBV13-3 and J is TRBJ1-2; tentative D call: TRBD1 (6 bases). The germline V gene encodes CDR1 NNHDY and CDR2 SYVADS. This CDR3 is built from 12 residues. V was pared by 4 bases and J by 4 bases, with 8 bases between. CDR3 in amino acids: CASSQGGSDYTF. The sequenced part of the CDR3 DNA is TGTGCCAGCAGTCAAGGGGGCTCC.

This clone was observed a few times. The genes are named according to mouse. The CDR3 end falls 4 residues outside the read, so it is completed with the germline J gene. The V and J genes are TRBV1 and TRBJ2-4, with D unclear. Germline V gives CDR1 NSQYPW, CDR2 LRSPGD (reference sequence). The CDR3 is 13 amino acids. CDR3 in amino acids: CTCSADPQNTLYF. The covered CDR3 bases are TGCACCTGCAGTGCAGATCCCCAGAAC.

To note about this clone: Each gene name is a mouse one. The CDR3 end is not reached by the read, which stops 4 residues before it; the germline J gene fills it in. This sample includes further DNA sequences coding for the same CDR3. The chain carries TRBV13-2 and TRBJ2-7, with TRBD2 matching over 13 bases. The CDR3 has 14 amino acids. CDR1 and CDR2 (germline): NNHNN, SYGAGS (reference sequence). The CDR3 protein is CASGEGTGGDEQYF. The covered CDR3 bases are TGTGCCAGCGGTGAAGGGACTGGGGGGGAT.

On this clone itself: The gene names here belong to mouse. Read sequence stops 4 residues before the CDR3 end, and the germline J gene provides the missing end. V gene TRBV13-1 combines with J gene TRBJ2-2; D is possibly TRBD1 (5 bases). The CDR3 has 14 amino acids. The germline V gene encodes CDR1 NSHNY and CDR2 SYGAGN. The V end was cut by 0 bases, the J end by 6 bases, with 9 bases between. This CDR3 is CASSDEGRPGQLYF. CDR3 DNA, as far as it was read: TGTGCCAGCAGTGATGAGGGGAGACCCGGG.

With respect to this clone: The genes are named according to mouse. The read terminates 4 residues ahead of where the CDR3 ends, so the germline J gene completes it. This rearrangement joins TRBV19 to TRBJ2-7; 7 nucleotides align to TRBD1. There are 15 residues in the CDR3. Trimming cost V 4 bases and J 0 bases; bases outside gene matches: 7. CDR1 FNHDT and CDR2 SITEND come from the germline V gene (reference sequence). The CDR3 bases that were read are TGTGCCAGCAGTCCCTCGACAGGGAGCTCCTAT. Residues: CASSPSTGSSY. In full, the CDR3 is CASSPSTGSSYEQYF. The complete variable domain, with remaining parts taken from reference TRBV19 and TRBJ2-7, reads GGIITQTPKFLIGQEGQKLTLKCQQNFNHDTMYWYRQDSGKGLRLIYYSITENDLQKGDLSEGYDASREKKSSFSLTVTSAQKNEMAVFLCASSPSTGSSYEQYFGPGTRLTVL.

With respect to this clone: Genes and germline are mouse. The read finishes 4 residues shy of the CDR3 end, and the germline J gene is used to complete it. The chain links TRBV1 to TRBJ1-2, with D possibly matching TRBD1 (5 bases). CDR3 length: 14 residues. Trimming cost V 2 bases and J 1 base, with 8 bases left between them. The germline V gene has CDR1 NSQYPW and CDR2 LRSPGD (reference sequence). The part of the CDR3 DNA that was read is TGCACCTGCAGTGCAAATCAGGGAAACTCC. Protein product: CTCSANQGNS. The CDR3 as a whole reads CTCSANQGNSDYTF. The full variable domain, with the rest looked up from reference TRBV1 and TRBJ1-2, is VTLLEQNPRWRLVPRGQAVNLRCILKNSQYPWMSWYQQDLQKQLQWLFTLRSPGDKEVKSLPGADYLATRVTDTELRLQVANMSQGRTLYCTCSANQGNSDYTFGSGTRLLVI.

This clone was recorded a few times. These gene names are mouse names. The read halts 4 residues ahead of the CDR3 end, with the missing end drawn from the germline J gene. Within the sample, other DNA sequences also encode this same CDR3. The chain joins TRBV13-2 to TRBJ2-1; TRBD2 matches 9 bases. The V gene end was trimmed by 2 bases and the J gene end by 4 bases; junction bases not matched to a gene: 1. This CDR3 is built from 14 residues. The germline gives CDR1 NNHNN, CDR2 SYGAGS (reference sequence). Incomplete CDR3 DNA: TGTGCCAGCGGTGAGACTGGGGGTTATGCT. Translation gives CASGETGGYA. The CDR3 in its entirety is CASGETGGYAEQFF.

About this clone: Gene names denote mouse genes. The read ends 4 residues before the CDR3 terminus; that terminus is restored from the germline J gene. V usage is TRBV13-2 and J usage is TRBJ1-2, with D hard to call. Trimming stripped 2 bases from V and 2 bases from J, with 4 bases between. This CDR3 region has 12 residues. CDR1 NNHNN and CDR2 SYGAGS come from the germline V gene (reference sequence). The covered CDR3 bases are TGTGCCAGCGGTGAATGGAACTCC. Translating it yields CASGEWNS. The whole CDR3 sequence is CASGEWNSDYTF.

This clone was observed a handful of times. Mouse names are used for the genes. Coverage ceases 4 residues before the CDR3 finishes, and the germline J gene fills in the end. The rearrangement links TRBV1 to TRBJ1-2; D perhaps matches TRBD1 (6 bases). The CDR3 is made up of 14 amino acids. Germline assignment: CDR1 NSQYPW and CDR2 LRSPGD (reference sequence). The V end was cut by 3 bases, the J end by 3 bases, with 11 bases between. The DNA read from the CDR3 is TGCACCTGCAGTGCTGTGGGGGGCCACTCC. It translates to CTCSAVGGHS. The complete CDR3 protein is CTCSAVGGHSDYTF. Full variable domain (outside the CDR3, taken from reference TRBV1 and TRBJ1-2): VTLLEQNPRWRLVPRGQAVNLRCILKNSQYPWMSWYQQDLQKQLQWLFTLRSPGDKEVKSLPGADYLATRVTDTELRLQVANMSQGRTLYCTCSAVGGHSDYTFGSGTRLLVI.

This clone was picked up many times. The listed genes are named as in mouse. The CDR3 is cut off 4 residues early in the read; its end comes from the germline J gene. The sample holds other DNA sequences that translate to the same CDR3. V gene TRBV1 combines with J gene TRBJ2-7; 12 bases agree with TRBD2. From germline, CDR1 is NSQYPW and CDR2 LRSPGD (reference sequence). This CDR3 has 15 residues. The part of the CDR3 DNA that was read is TGCACCTGCAGTGCAGATGGGACTGGGGGGTAT. It specifies CTCSADGTGGY. The entire CDR3 sequence reads CTCSADGTGGYEQYF.

On this clone itself: The germline and genes are mouse ones. With the read ending 4 residues before the CDR3 end, the germline J gene is used to fill in that end. This chain links TRBV4 with TRBJ2-2; D may be TRBD1 (5 bases). This CDR3 region has 14 residues. V was trimmed by 5 bases and J by 0 bases, leaving 7 bases between them. Germline CDR1 and CDR2: LGHDT and YNNKQL (reference sequence). CDR3 in amino acids: CASSGQTNTGQLYF. Partial CDR3 DNA: TGTGCCAGCAGCGGACAAACAAACACCGGG.

There are a few counts of this clone. These gene names are mouse names. Other nucleotide sequences in the sample specify the same CDR3. CDR3 region: CASSQDSAGNTGQLYF. Incomplete CDR3 DNA: TGTGCCAGCAGCCAAGACTCGGCAGGGAACACCGGG. The chain links TRBV5 to TRBJ2-2, with D maybe TRBD1 (5 bases). Read sequence stops 4 residues before the CDR3 end, and the germline J gene provides the missing end. Germline V gene data show CDR1 as LGHNA and CDR2 as YNLKQL (reference sequence). This CDR3 has 16 amino acids. With 0 bases removed from V and 2 bases from J, the gap between germline ends came to 10 bases.

For this clone: These gene names are mouse names. The read comes to an end 4 residues before the CDR3 does, leaving the germline J gene to fill in the end. The V call is TRBV17, the J call TRBJ2-2; possible D gene TRBD1, 5 bases. Germline V lookup: CDR1 MNHDT, CDR2 YYDKIL. The CDR3 extends over 14 amino acids. Trimming removed 1 base at V and 6 bases at J, with 9 bases between. The CDR3 DNA, read in part, is TGTGCTAGCAGTAGAGCCTCAGGGCCCGGG. This translates into CASSRASGPG. In full, the CDR3 is CASSRASGPGQLYF.

As regards this clone: Germline and genes here are mouse. The CDR3 end is not reached by the read, which stops 4 residues before it; the germline J gene fills it in. The V gene is TRBV13-1, the J gene TRBJ2-5, with D perhaps matching TRBD2 (5 bases). The ends were cut back, 2 bases at V and 2 bases at J, with 9 bases in the middle. Germline V lookup: CDR1 NSHNY, CDR2 SYGAGN. CDR3 length: 14 residues. The CDR3 protein is CASSERTFQDTQYF. The CDR3 bases that were read are TGTGCCAGCAGTGAAAGGACTTTCCAAGAC.

This clone was recorded at least ten times. Mouse gene names and germline throughout. At the DNA level, this CDR3 is encoded by other sequences in the same sample as well. CDR3 DNA (partial): TGTGCCAGCAGTGGGGACAGGGTTGCT. Its translation is CASSGDRVA. The CDR3 as a whole reads CASSGDRVAEQFF. This chain links TRBV13-1 with TRBJ2-1; 9 bases are shared with TRBD1. The DNA ends 4 residues before the CDR3 does, and the rest of the CDR3 is filled in from the germline J gene. The CDR3 extends over 13 amino acids. Per germline, CDR1 NSHNY and CDR2 SYGAGN. Trimming removed 3 bases from V and 6 bases from J; junction bases left unmatched: 1.

A remark on this clone: Gene names are the mouse ones. The read ends 4 residues shy of where the CDR3 ends; the end is completed using the germline J gene. The chain has TRBV31 and TRBJ2-2; D unclear. The germline CDR1 and CDR2 sequences are GKSSPN and SITVG. Trimming shortened V by 8 bases and J by 0 bases, and 7 bases separated the two germline ends. The CDR3 extends over 12 amino acids. The CDR3 protein is CAVQANTGQLYF. CDR3 bases read: TGTGCCGTTCAGGCAAACACCGGG. The whole variable domain, filled in from reference TRBV31 and TRBJ2-2, reads AQTIHQWPVAEIKAVGSPLSLGCTIKGKSSPNLYWYWQATGGTLQQLFYSITVGQVESVVQLNLSASRPKDDQFILSTEKLLLSHSGFYLCAVQANTGQLYFGEGSKLTVL.

Concerning this clone: The gene names given are mouse names. Read data end 4 residues before the CDR3 end; the end is taken from the germline J gene. At the DNA level, this CDR3 is encoded by other sequences in the same sample as well. This chain connects TRBV14 to TRBJ2-5, with a possible D match to TRBD1 (5 bases). This CDR3 is built from 13 residues. Trimming pared 2 bases from V and 2 bases from J, leaving 6 bases between. Germline CDR1 SGHDT, CDR2 FRDEAV. The part of the CDR3 DNA that was read is TGTGCCAGCAGTTTAGACAGCCAAGAC. Its protein is CASSLDSQD. The entire CDR3 reads CASSLDSQDTQYF.

Note on this clone: The gene names here belong to mouse. The CDR3 extends 4 residues past the end of the read, so its final part is completed from the germline J gene. Other nucleotide sequences in the sample specify the same CDR3. The J gene is TRBJ2-5, the V gene TRBV13-2, with 10 bases fitting TRBD2. Germline V gene lookup returns CDR1 NNHNN and CDR2 SYGAGS (reference sequence). The CDR3 spans 15 residues. CDR3 protein: CASGDRTGGKDTQYF. CDR3 DNA, as far as it was read: TGTGCCAGCGGTGACCGGACTGGGGGTAAAGAC.

With regard to this clone: Gene names denote mouse genes. CDR3 in amino acids: CASSITGAETLYF. The part of the CDR3 DNA that was read is TGTGCCAGCAGTATTACTGGGGCAGAA. This rearrangement joins TRBV19 to TRBJ2-3; a possible D gene is TRBD2 (6 bases). The CDR3 end falls 4 residues outside the read, so it is completed with the germline J gene. The CDR3 contains 13 residues. In germline, CDR1 is FNHDT, CDR2 SITEND (reference sequence). V lost 2 bases and J lost 3, with 7 bases in between. The variable domain in full, with the rest retrieved from reference TRBV19 and TRBJ2-3, is GGIITQTPKFLIGQEGQKLTLKCQQNFNHDTMYWYRQDSGKGLRLIYYSITENDLQKGDLSEGYDASREKKSSFSLTVTSAQKNEMAVFLCASSITGAETLYFGSGTRLTVL.

This clone was seen at least ten times. Gene names refer to mouse genes. Coverage ceases 3 residues before the CDR3 finishes, and the germline J gene fills in the end. This chain links TRBV1 with TRBJ1-6; a possible D gene is TRBD1 (5 bases). TRBJ1-6 carries the ORF label, with uncertain function. CDR1 is NSQYPW, CDR2 LRSPGD, per germline (reference sequence). There are 15 residues in the CDR3. V was trimmed by 3 bases and J by 2 bases, leaving 8 bases between them. The CDR3 protein is CTCSASRAYNSPLYF. CDR3 DNA (partial): TGCACCTGCAGTGCCAGCAGGGCCTATAATTCGCCC.